This T cell receptor beta chain was identified in a study of early T cells in non-severe SARS-CoV-2 infection. MiXCR was run by TCRdb on the 5' RACE reads, yielding one entry per CDR3 protein. The table includes about 42,000 distinct CDR3 sequences, roughly 7.1% detected once. This clonotype came up a few times. The CDR3 spans 14 residues. Trimming stripped 2 bases from V and 2 bases from J, with 9 bases between. Germline CDR1 is SNHLY and CDR2 is FYNNEI. This TCR was sampled from an adult who was a healthcare worker with PCR-confirmed SARS-CoV-2 infection or an uninfected control (not recorded which). The chain uses TRBV2 and TRBJ2-5, with D uncertain. The sequencing input was whole blood. The CDR3 DNA follows: TGTGCCAGCAGTGAACGGGTAATTCAAGAGACCCAGTACTTC. Translation gives CASSERVIQETQYF.